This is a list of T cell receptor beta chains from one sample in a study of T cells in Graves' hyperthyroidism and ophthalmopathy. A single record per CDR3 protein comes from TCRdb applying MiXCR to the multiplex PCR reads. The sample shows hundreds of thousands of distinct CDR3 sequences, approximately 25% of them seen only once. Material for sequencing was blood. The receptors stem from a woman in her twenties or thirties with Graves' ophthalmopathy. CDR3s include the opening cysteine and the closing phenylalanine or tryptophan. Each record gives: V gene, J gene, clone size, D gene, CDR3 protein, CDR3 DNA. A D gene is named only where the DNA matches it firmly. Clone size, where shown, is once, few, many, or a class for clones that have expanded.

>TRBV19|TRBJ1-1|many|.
CASSIRGRNTEAFF
TGTGCCAGTAGTATACGTGGCAGGAACACTGAAGCTTTCTTT
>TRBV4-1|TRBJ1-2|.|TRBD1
CASSQGRTGTVYGYTF
TGCGCCAGCAGCCAAGGGCGAACAGGGACAGTCTATGGCTACACCTTC
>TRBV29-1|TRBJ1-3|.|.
CSVDDRVSGNTIYF
TGCAGCGTTGACGATCGGGTCTCTGGAAACACCATATATTTT
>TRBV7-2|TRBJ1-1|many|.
CASSFDRLSTEAFF
TGTGCCAGCAGCTTCGACAGGCTATCCACTGAAGCTTTCTTT
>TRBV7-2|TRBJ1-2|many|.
CASGRSSAGGNYGYTF
TGTGCCAGCGGCCGCAGCTCAGCCGGGGGTAACTATGGCTACACCTTC
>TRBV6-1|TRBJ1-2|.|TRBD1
CASRRIGGRGYTF
TGTGCCAGCAGACGGATAGGGGGCAGGGGTTACACCTTC
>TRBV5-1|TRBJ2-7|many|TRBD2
CASSPGLAGLSYEQYF
TGCGCCAGCAGCCCGGGACTAGCGGGACTCTCCTACGAGCAGTACTTC
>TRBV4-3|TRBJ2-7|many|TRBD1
CASSQGGTGRIALYEQYF
TGCGCCAGCAGCCAAGGGGGGACAGGGCGTATTGCCCTCTACGAGCAGTACTTC
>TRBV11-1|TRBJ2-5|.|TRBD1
CASSLGDTGQVQETQYF
TGTGCCAGCAGCTTAGGAGATACGGGACAGGTCCAAGAGACCCAGTACTTC
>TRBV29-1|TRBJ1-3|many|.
CSVGDSGNTIYF
TGCAGCGTGGGGGACTCTGGAAACACCATATATTTT
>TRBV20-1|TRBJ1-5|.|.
CSAADPNQPQHF
TGCAGTGCCGCAGACCCCAATCAGCCCCAGCATTTT
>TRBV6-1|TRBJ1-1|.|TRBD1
CASSATGQSTEAFF
TGTGCCAGCAGTGCGACGGGACAGAGCACTGAAGCTTTCTTT
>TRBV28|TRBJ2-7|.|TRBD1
CASSGDSGTYEQYF
TGTGCCAGCAGTGGGGACAGTGGGACCTACGAGCAGTACTTC
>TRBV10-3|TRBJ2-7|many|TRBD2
CAIREGLAGGIEQYF
TGTGCCATCAGGGAAGGACTAGCGGGGGGAATCGAGCAGTACTTC
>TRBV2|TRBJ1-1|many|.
CASSVGQVMNTEAFF
TGTGCCAGCAGCGTGGGACAAGTGATGAACACTGAAGCTTTCTTT
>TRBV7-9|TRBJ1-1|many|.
CASSPTGPLNTEAFF
TGTGCCAGCAGCCCAACCGGGCCTCTGAACACTGAAGCTTTCTTT
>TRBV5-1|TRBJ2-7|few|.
CASSSRGGMDEQYF
TGCGCCAGCAGCTCCAGGGGAGGAATGGACGAGCAGTACTTC
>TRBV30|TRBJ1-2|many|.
CAWGRDYGYTF
TGTGCCTGGGGACGGGACTATGGCTACACCTTC
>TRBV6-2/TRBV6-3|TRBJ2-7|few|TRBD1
CASSSFRTGTIYEQYF
TGTGCCAGCAGTTCCTTCCGGACAGGGACGATTTACGAGCAGTACTTC
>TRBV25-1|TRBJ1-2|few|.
CASSATEDGNYGYTF
TGTGCCAGCAGTGCGACGGAAGATGGTAACTATGGCTACACCTTC
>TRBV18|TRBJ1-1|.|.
CASSPIGDTEAFF
TGTGCCAGCTCACCAATCGGGGACACTGAAGCTTTCTTT
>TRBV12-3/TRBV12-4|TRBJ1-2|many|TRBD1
CASSGQAYGYTF
TGTGCCAGCAGCGGACAGGCCTATGGCTACACCTTC
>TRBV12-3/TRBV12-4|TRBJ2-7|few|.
CASSPGRGIRGTDEQYF
TGTGCCAGCAGTCCAGGGCGGGGGATTCGCGGGACAGACGAGCAGTACTTC
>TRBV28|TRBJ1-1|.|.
CATKVPRTEAFF
TGTGCCACCAAAGTACCCCGGACTGAAGCTTTCTTT
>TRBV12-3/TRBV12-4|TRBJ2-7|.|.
CASTPNGVSYEQYF
TGTGCCAGCACCCCTAACGGGGTCTCCTACGAGCAGTACTTC
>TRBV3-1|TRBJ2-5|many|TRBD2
CASSPSRLAGSLQETQYF
TGTGCCAGCAGCCCATCAAGGCTAGCGGGGAGCCTCCAAGAGACCCAGTACTTC
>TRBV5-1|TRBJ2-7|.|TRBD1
CASKPGQGVYEQYF
TGCGCCAGCAAACCGGGACAGGGAGTGTACGAGCAGTACTTC
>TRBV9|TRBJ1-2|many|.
CASSVYGAYGYTF
TGTGCCAGCAGCGTGTACGGGGCTTATGGCTACACCTTC
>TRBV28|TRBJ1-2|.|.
CASNSIMSGYTF
TGTGCCAGCAACTCCATCATGAGTGGCTACACCTTC
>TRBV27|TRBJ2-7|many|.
CASSFYQGSTYEQYF
TGTGCCAGCAGTTTCTACCAGGGATCTACCTACGAGCAGTACTTC
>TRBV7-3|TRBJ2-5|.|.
CASSLRERDETQYF
TGTGCCAGCAGCTTAAGGGAGAGGGATGAGACCCAGTACTTC
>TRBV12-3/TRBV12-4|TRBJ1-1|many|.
CASSLGAGEAFF
TGTGCCAGCAGTTTGGGGGCCGGTGAAGCTTTCTTT
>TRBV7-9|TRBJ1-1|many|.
CASSRQLNTEAFF
TGTGCCAGCAGCCGACAGCTGAACACTGAAGCTTTCTTT
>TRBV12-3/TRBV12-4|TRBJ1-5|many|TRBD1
CASSWDRANQPQHF
TGTGCCAGCAGTTGGGACAGGGCCAATCAGCCCCAGCATTTT
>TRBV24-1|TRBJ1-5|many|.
CATSASNQPQHF
TGTGCCACCAGTGCTAGCAATCAGCCCCAGCATTTT
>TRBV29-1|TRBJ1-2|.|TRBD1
CSVDGTGATNYGYTF
TGCAGCGTTGATGGGACAGGGGCGACTAACTATGGCTACACCTTC
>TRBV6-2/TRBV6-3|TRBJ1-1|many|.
CASSYSRVERFSVTEAFF
TGTGCCAGCAGTTACTCGAGAGTGGAGCGATTTTCCGTCACTGAAGCTTTCTTT
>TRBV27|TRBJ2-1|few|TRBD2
CASSLQLALHEQFF
TGTGCCAGCAGTTTACAACTAGCGTTGCATGAGCAGTTCTTC
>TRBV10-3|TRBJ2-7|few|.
CAISEYQSKAYEQYF
TGTGCCATCAGTGAATATCAGAGTAAAGCCTACGAGCAGTACTTC
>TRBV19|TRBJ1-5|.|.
CASSIEGGNSNQPQHF
TGTGCCAGTAGTATAGAAGGCGGAAATAGCAATCAGCCCCAGCATTTT
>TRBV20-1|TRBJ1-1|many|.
CSASAGVMNTEAFF
TGCAGTGCTAGCGCAGGGGTCATGAACACTGAAGCTTTCTTT
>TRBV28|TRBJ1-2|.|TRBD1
CASSLFRAGGHYGYTF
TGTGCCAGCAGTTTATTCCGGGCAGGGGGGCACTATGGCTACACCTTC
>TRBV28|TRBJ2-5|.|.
CASSPGSTETQYF
TGTGCCAGCAGTCCGGGATCAACGGAGACCCAGTACTTC
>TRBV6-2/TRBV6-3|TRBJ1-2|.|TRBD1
CASSPRGAHAADGYTF
TGTGCCAGCAGCCCCAGGGGGGCCCACGCGGCCGATGGCTACACCTTC
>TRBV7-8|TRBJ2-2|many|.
CASSLGYSAQNTGELFF
TGTGCCAGCAGCTTAGGTTATTCCGCCCAGAACACCGGGGAGCTGTTTTTT
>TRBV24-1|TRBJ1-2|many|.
CATSDARELSYTF
TGTGCCACCAGTGACGCAAGAGAATTAAGCTACACCTTC
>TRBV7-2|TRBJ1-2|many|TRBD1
CASSTQRQGGYTF
TGTGCCAGCAGCACACAAAGACAGGGTGGCTACACCTTC
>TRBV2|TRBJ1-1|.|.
CASSESGRGTEAFF
TGTGCCAGCAGTGAATCGGGTAGGGGAACTGAAGCTTTCTTT
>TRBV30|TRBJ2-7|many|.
CAWSVNSHSYEQYF
TGTGCCTGGAGTGTAAACAGTCACTCCTACGAGCAGTACTTC